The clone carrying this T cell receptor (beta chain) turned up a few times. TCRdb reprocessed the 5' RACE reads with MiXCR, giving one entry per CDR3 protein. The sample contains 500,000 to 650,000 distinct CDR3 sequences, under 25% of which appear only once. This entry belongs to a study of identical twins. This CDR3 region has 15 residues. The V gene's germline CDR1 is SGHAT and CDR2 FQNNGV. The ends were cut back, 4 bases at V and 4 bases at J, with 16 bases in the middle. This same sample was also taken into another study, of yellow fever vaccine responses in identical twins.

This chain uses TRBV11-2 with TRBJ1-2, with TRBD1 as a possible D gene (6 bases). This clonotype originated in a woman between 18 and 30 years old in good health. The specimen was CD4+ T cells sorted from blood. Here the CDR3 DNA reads TGTGCCAGCAGCTCAGCGGGGGGGGCCGTCTATGGCTACACCTTC. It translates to CASSSAGGAVYGYTF.